This section outlines one T cell receptor beta chain sequence together with its context. The junction does not match germline at one end; this may be a read error. This specimen comes from a study of blood T cell repertoires in COVID-19. Repertoires were generated with immunoSEQ multiplex PCR, while TCRdb's copy carries only in-frame clones and drops some. The data contain 450,000 or so clones, approximately 91% of them singletons. Per germline, CDR1 MDHEN and CDR2 SYDVKM. This CDR3 region has 12 residues. The sequenced sample consisted of peripheral blood. This chain connects TRBV28 to TRBJ2-7, with 8 positions matching TRBD2. The sequence was collected from a woman aged 40 to 55 with COVID-19, enrolled during active disease. The CDR3 nucleotides read TGTGCCAGCAGCGCGGGGGGCCAAAAGCCCAACTTC. It encodes CASSAGGQKPNF.